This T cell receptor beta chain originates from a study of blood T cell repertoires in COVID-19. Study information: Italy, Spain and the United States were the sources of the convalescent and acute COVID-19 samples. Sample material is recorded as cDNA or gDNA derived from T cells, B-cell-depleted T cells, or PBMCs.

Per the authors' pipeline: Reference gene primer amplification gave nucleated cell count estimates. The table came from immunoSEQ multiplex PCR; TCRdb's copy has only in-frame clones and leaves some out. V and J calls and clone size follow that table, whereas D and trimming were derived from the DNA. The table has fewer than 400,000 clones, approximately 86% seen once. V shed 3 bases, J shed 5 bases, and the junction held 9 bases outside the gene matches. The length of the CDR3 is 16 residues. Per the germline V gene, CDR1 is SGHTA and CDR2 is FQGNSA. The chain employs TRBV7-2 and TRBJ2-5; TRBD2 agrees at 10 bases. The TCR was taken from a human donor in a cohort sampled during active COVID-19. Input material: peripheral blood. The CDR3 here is CASSFPLAGGTETQYF. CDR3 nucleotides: TGTGCCAGCAGCTTCCCGTTAGCGGGGGGAACTGAGACCCAGTACTTC.